The sequence of this T cell receptor (beta chain) was determined in a study of long-term antiretroviral therapy in people with HIV. Points from the study as a whole: ART preceded a rise in diversity that nonetheless stayed lower than in transplant donor controls. For ART adherence, viral resistance and therapy changes, no data were available.

Only United States sites treated participants with HIV. Samples held 1-10 million cryopreserved PBMC before DNA extraction. Survey-level resolution applied to immunoSEQ assay v3.0. Generated by immunoSEQ multiplex PCR, the TCRdb table keeps only in-frame clones and is missing some. This table holds roughly 25,000 clones, approximately 80% found once. A note on this clone: Its antigen is currently unknown.

This CDR3 spans 15 amino acids. V lost 0 bases and J 2 bases, leaving 10 bases between the germline ends. In germline, CDR1 is KGHSH, CDR2 LQKENI. Sequenced material: unsorted PBMCs, taken 3 years after starting antiretroviral therapy. The clonotype originates from a man aged 45-65 years with HIV. The rearrangement joins TRBV18 to TRBJ1-2; D ambiguous. CDR3 nucleotide sequence: TGTGCCAGCTCACCACCGGCGGATCCAAACTATGGCTACACCTTC. Its protein product is CASSPPADPNYGYTF.